This passage covers 18 T cell receptor beta chains from one sample sequenced in a study of preoperative IRX-2 immunotherapy in early breast cancer. Treatment in this sample: preoperative locoregional IRX-2 cytokine immunotherapy. The assay was immunoSEQ multiplex PCR, and TCRdb's table has in-frame clones only and misses some. The profile shows about 24,000 clones, approximately 90% of them singletons. The specimen comprised tumor tissue, sampled after IRX-2 immunotherapy. The receptors were sampled from a human donor with breast cancer.

This clone has just a few counts. The CDR3 spells CASSQDSSGANVLTF. CDR3 sequence (DNA): TGTGCCAGTAGCCAAGACAGCTCTGGGGCCAACGTCCTGACTTTC. This chain connects TRBV19 to TRBJ2-6; weak D call: TRBD1 (5 bases). V shed 6 bases and J shed 0 bases, with 9 bases lying between them. Germline V gene lookup returns CDR1 LNHDA and CDR2 SQIVND (reference sequence). The CDR3 sequence is 15 residues long. Full variable domain (outside the CDR3, taken from reference TRBV19 and TRBJ2-6): DGGITQSPKYLFRKEGQNVTLSCEQNLNHDAMYWYRQDPGQGLRLIYYSQIVNDFQKGDIAEGYSVSREKKESFPLTVTSAQKNPTAFYLCASSQDSSGANVLTFGAGSRLTVL.

The rearrangement joins TRBV7-9 to TRBJ2-5; 10 nucleotides line up with TRBD2. Germline CDR1 SEHNR, CDR2 FQNEAQ (reference sequence). The CDR3 covers 13 residues. Trimming at V came to 7 bases and at J to 5 bases, leaving 4 bases not matched to a gene. Here the CDR3 DNA reads TGTGCCAGCAATCTAGCGGGGGTGGAGACCCAGTACTTC. This translates into CASNLAGVETQYF.

CDR3 DNA sequence: TGTGCCAGCAGCTTATTACGGGGGATTAGGAATGAGCAGTTCTTC. Residues: CASSLLRGIRNEQFF. The J gene is TRBJ2-1, the V gene TRBV11-2; the D gene is possibly TRBD2 (6 bases). CDR3 size: 15 residues. V shed 2 bases and J shed 7 bases, with 15 bases lying between them. CDR1 is SGHAT, CDR2 FQNNGV, per germline.

The chain links TRBV18 to TRBJ2-1; 10 bases are a match to TRBD1. Germline assignment: CDR1 KGHSH and CDR2 LQKENI. Germline trimming cut 3 bases from V and 8 bases from J; bases unmatched to any gene: 7. This CDR3 contains 15 residues. Here the CDR3 reads CASSPRQGASDEQFF. CDR3 DNA sequence: TGTGCCAGCTCACCCCGACAGGGGGCATCGGATGAGCAGTTCTTC.

The rearrangement joins TRBV6-5 to TRBJ1-3; no reliable D call. Germline V gene data show CDR1 as MNHEY and CDR2 as SVGAGI. Deletions cut 6 bases from V and 0 bases from J, with 9 bases between. The CDR3 runs 14 residues. The CDR3 DNA sequence: TGTGCCAGCAGAATGGGTCCCTCTGGAAACACCATATATTTT. Translation gives CASRMGPSGNTIYF.

This clone has a handful of counts. V gene TRBV6-5 combines with J gene TRBJ1-2, with a weak D call TRBD1 (5 bases). Trimming left V 5 bases short and J 6 bases short, with 19 bases between. CDR1 and CDR2 from the germline V gene are MNHEY and SVGAGI. This CDR3 region has 15 residues. This chain's CDR3 is CASSLDKVSTHGYTF. In DNA, the CDR3 is TGTGCCAGCAGTCTGGACAAAGTGAGCACTCATGGCTACACCTTC.

The rearrangement uses TRBV5-8 and TRBJ1-1; D unclear. The CDR3 covers 15 residues. Looked up from germline, CDR1 is SGHTS and CDR2 is YDEGEE. Trimming left V 0 bases short and J 7 bases short, with 16 bases between. CDR3 region: CASSLAGSSGNEAFF. The DNA of the CDR3 is TGTGCCAGCAGCTTGGCCGGCAGCTCTGGGAATGAAGCTTTCTTT.

The V and J genes are TRBV10-3 and TRBJ1-1, with D possibly being TRBD1 (5 bases). The CDR3 has 14 residues. Trimming removed 6 bases at V and 3 bases at J, with 14 bases between. Germline assignment: CDR1 ENHRY and CDR2 SYGVKD. CDR3 loop: CAIRSRQGDTEAFF. CDR3 sequence (DNA): TGTGCCATCAGATCTAGGCAGGGAGACACTGAAGCTTTCTTT.

The gene calls are TRBV4-1 and TRBJ2-3; D is unclear. The V gene lost 6 bases and the J gene lost 2 bases, with 3 bases spanning the gap. The germline CDR1 and CDR2 sequences are MGHRA and YSYEKL. The CDR3 totals 11 residues. CDR3 bases: TGCGCCAGCAGTATCACAGATACGCAGTATTTT. It is translated as CASSITDTQYF.

CDR3: CASRKDSESYEQYF. The CDR3 region has the DNA TGTGCCAGCAGAAAGGACAGTGAATCCTACGAGCAGTACTTC. The rearrangement joins TRBV5-4 to TRBJ2-7; TRBD1 might be the D (6 bases). CDR3 length: 14 residues. Trimming stripped 5 bases from V and 1 base from J, with 13 bases between. Germline loops: CDR1 SGHNT, CDR2 YYREEE (reference sequence).

The chain is built from TRBV4-2 and TRBJ2-1; no firm D call. V shed 0 bases and J shed 0 bases, with 6 bases lying between them. Germline-derived CDR1 and CDR2 are LGHNA and YNFKEQ. This CDR3 has 15 amino acids. The CDR3: CASSQESYSYNEQFF. CDR3 DNA sequence: TGTGCCAGCAGCCAAGAGAGTTACTCCTACAATGAGCAGTTCTTC.

A single count supports this clone. This chain uses TRBV18 with TRBJ2-7; 8 bases match TRBD1. CDR3 length: 13 residues. The trim removed 3 bases at V and 4 bases at J, leaving 2 bases unmatched. The germline CDR1 and CDR2 sequences are KGHSH and LQKENI. The CDR3 is CASSPGTGYEQYV. The CDR3 DNA is TGTGCCAGCTCACCCGGGACAGGATACGAGCAGTACGTC.

The gene calls are TRBV11-2 and TRBJ2-5, with TRBD1 identical over 7 bases. The ends lost 1 base at V and 6 bases at J; junction bases unmatched: 2. There are 13 residues in the CDR3. Germline CDR1 SGHAT, CDR2 FQNNGV. The chain's CDR3 is CASSLGDRQTQYF. CDR3 in DNA: TGTGCCAGCAGCTTAGGGGACAGACAGACCCAGTACTTC.

J is TRBJ1-6 and V is TRBV15; D is ambiguous. Per germline, CDR1 LNHNV and CDR2 YYDKDF (reference sequence). The CDR3 covers 12 residues. The germline V and J ends were trimmed by 0 bases and 10 bases, with 4 bases remaining between them. CDR3: CATSRDSSPLHF. The CDR3 DNA follows: TGTGCCACCAGCAGAGATTCCTCACCCCTCCACTTT.

V gene TRBV10-3 combines with J gene TRBJ2-7; D is perhaps TRBD1 (7 bases). The CDR3 spans 15 residues. Looked up from germline, CDR1 is ENHRY and CDR2 is SYGVKD. V shed 0 bases and J shed 1 base, with 10 bases lying between them. In DNA form, the CDR3 reads TGTGCCATCAGTGAGTCGCCAGGGGGGTCCTACGAGCAGTACTTC. Amino acids: CAISESPGGSYEQYF.

This chain uses TRBV11-2 with TRBJ2-1; the D call may be TRBD1 or TRBD2 (6 bases each). V lost 6 bases to trimming and J lost 6 bases, with 18 bases between them. The length of the CDR3 is 15 residues. CDR1 is SGHAT and CDR2 is FQNNGV in the germline V gene. The chain's CDR3 is CASSPGARGLNEQFF. In DNA, the CDR3 is TGTGCCAGCAGTCCTGGGGCCCGGGGGCTCAATGAGCAGTTCTTC.

The V gene is TRBV7-9, the J gene TRBJ2-1, with D tentatively TRBD2 (6 bases). Germline V gene lookup returns CDR1 SEHNR and CDR2 FQNEAQ (reference sequence). CDR3 size: 15 residues. V shed 7 bases and J shed 6 bases, with 19 bases lying between them. CDR3 sequence reads: CASTEAGILGNEQFF. The DNA of the CDR3 is TGTGCCAGCACCGAAGCGGGTATCTTGGGCAATGAGCAGTTCTTC.

V usage is TRBV28 and J usage is TRBJ2-1, with TRBD2 identical over 9 bases. CDR1 and CDR2 (germline): MDHEN, SYDVKM. This CDR3 has 16 amino acids. The V gene end was trimmed by 3 bases and the J gene end by 6 bases; junction bases not matched to a gene: 9. This CDR3 is CASSFLVSGGTNEQFF. The CDR3 nucleotides read TGTGCCAGCAGTTTTCTCGTCAGCGGGGGGACCAATGAGCAGTTCTTC. Combining the CDR3 with reference TRBV28 and TRBJ2-1 gives the whole variable domain DVKVTQSSRYLVKRTGEKVFLECVQDMDHENMFWYRQDPGLGLRLIYFSYDVKMKEKGDIPEGYSVSREKKERFSLILESASTNQTSMYLCASSFLVSGGTNEQFFGPGTRLTVL.